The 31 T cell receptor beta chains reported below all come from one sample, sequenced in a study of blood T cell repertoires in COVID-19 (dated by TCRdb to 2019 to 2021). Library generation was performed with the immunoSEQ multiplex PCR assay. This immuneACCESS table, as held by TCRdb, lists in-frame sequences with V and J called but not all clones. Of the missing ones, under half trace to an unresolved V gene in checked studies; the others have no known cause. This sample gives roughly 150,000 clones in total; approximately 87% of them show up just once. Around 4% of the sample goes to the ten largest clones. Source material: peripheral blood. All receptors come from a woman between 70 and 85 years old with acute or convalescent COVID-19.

This chain's CDR3 is CASSPTGRDKLFF. CDR3 DNA: TGTGCCAGCTCACCGACAGGGCGAGATAAACTGTTTTTT. The chain carries TRBV18 and TRBJ1-4, with 7 positions matching TRBD1. This CDR3 is built from 13 residues. J was trimmed by 11 bases and V by 3 bases; bases with no gene match: 6. The germline CDR1 and CDR2 sequences are KGHSH and LQKENI.

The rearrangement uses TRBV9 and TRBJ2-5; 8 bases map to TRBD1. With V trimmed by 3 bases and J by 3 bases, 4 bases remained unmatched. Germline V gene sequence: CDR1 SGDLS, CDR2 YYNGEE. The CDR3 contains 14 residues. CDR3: CASSGTGRKETQYF. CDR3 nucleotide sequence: TGTGCCAGCAGCGGGACAGGGCGGAAAGAGACCCAGTACTTC.

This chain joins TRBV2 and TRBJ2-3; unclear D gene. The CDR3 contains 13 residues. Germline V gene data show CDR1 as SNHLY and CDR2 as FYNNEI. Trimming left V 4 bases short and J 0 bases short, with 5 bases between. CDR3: CASSVYSTDTQYF. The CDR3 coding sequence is TGTGCCAGCAGTGTTTATAGCACAGATACGCAGTATTTT.

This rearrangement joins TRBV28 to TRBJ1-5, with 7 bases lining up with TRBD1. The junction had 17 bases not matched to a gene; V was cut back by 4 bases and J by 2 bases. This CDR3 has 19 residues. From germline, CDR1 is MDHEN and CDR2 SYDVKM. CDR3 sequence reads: CASSSPEGAGGLGNQPQHF. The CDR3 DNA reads TGTGCCAGCAGTTCCCCCGAGGGAGCAGGGGGTCTTGGCAATCAGCCCCAGCATTTT.

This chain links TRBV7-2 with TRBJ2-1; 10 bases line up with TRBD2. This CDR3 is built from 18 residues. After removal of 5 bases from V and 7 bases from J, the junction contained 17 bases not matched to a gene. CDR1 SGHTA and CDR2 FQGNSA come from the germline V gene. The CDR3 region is CASSPPGLAVGKQNEQFF. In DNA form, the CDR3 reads TGTGCCAGCAGCCCCCCCGGACTAGCGGTAGGGAAGCAGAATGAGCAGTTCTTC.

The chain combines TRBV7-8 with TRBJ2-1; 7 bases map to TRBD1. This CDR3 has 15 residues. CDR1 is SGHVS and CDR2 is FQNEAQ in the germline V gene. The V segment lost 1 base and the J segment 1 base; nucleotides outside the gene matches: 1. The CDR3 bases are TGTGCCAGCAGCTTAGTGGGACAGTCCTACAATGAGCAGTTCTTC. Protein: CASSLVGQSYNEQFF.

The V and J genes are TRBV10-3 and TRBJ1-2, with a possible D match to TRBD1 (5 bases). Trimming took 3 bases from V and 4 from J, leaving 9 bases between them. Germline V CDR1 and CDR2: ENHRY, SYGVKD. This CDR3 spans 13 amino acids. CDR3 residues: CAISEPTAYGYTF. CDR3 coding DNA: TGTGCCATCAGTGAACCGACAGCCTATGGCTACACCTTC.

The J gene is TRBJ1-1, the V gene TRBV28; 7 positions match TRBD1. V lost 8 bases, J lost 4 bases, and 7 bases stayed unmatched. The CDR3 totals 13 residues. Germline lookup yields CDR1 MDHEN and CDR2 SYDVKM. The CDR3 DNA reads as TGTGCCAGCGTTCAGGGGGGAAGCACTGAAGCTTTCTTT. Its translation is CASVQGGSTEAFF.

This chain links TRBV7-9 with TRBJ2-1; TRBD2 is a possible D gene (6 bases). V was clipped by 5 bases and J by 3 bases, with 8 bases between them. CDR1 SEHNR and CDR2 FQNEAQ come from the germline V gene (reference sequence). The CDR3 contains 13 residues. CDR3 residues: CASSRTNYNEQFF. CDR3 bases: TGTGCCAGCAGCCGGACTAACTACAATGAGCAGTTCTTC.

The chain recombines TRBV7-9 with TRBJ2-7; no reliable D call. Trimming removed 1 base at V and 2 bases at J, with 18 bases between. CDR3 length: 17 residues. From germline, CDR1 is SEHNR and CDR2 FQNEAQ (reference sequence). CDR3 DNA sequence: TGTGCCAGCAGCTTAGGTGGTAATCGAGCGCTGACCTACGAGCAGTACTTC. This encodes CASSLGGNRALTYEQYF. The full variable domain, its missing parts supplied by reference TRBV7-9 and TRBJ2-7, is DTGVSQNPRHKITKRGQNVTFRCDPISEHNRLYWYRQTLGQGPEFLTYFQNEAQLEKSRLLSDRFSAERPKGSFSTLEIQRTEQGDSAMYLCASSLGGNRALTYEQYFGPGTRLTVT.

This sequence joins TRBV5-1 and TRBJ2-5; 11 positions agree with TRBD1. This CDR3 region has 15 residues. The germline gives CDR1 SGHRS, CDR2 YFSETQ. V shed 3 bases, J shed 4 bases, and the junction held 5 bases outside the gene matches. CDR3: CASSSGQGARETQYF. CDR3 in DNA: TGCGCCAGCAGCTCCGGACAGGGGGCTAGAGAGACCCAGTACTTC.

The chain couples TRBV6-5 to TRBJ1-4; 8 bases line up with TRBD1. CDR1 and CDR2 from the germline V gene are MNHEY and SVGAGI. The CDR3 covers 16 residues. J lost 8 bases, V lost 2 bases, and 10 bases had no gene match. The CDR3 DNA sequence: TGTGCCAGCAGTTACCGTCCTCAGGGGGCGGCGGAAAAACTGTTTTTT. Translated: CASSYRPQGAAEKLFF.

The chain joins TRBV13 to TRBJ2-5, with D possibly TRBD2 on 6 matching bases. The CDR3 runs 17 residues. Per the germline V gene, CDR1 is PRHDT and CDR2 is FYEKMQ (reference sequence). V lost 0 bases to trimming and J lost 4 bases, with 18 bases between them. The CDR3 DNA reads TGTGCCAGCAGCTTAGGGAAAACACTAGCCTTGGGAGAGACCCAGTACTTC. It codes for CASSLGKTLALGETQYF.

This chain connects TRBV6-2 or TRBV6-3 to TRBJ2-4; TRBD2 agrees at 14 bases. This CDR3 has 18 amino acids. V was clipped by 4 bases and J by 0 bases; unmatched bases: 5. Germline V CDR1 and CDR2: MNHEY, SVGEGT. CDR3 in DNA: TGTGCCAGCAGTTCCGGACTAGCGGGGGGTCTAGCCAAAAACATTCAGTACTTC. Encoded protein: CASSSGLAGGLAKNIQYF.

Written as DNA, the CDR3 is TGCGCCAGCAGCCAAGAGGGGCGGGGAAGCAATCAGCCCCAGCATTTT. Protein sequence: CASSQEGRGSNQPQHF. This chain connects TRBV4-1 to TRBJ1-5; perhaps TRBD1 as D (5 bases). V was shortened by 0 bases and J by 1 base, with 10 bases between the two germline ends. This CDR3 is 16 amino acids long. Germline CDR1 is MGHRA and CDR2 is YSYEKL.

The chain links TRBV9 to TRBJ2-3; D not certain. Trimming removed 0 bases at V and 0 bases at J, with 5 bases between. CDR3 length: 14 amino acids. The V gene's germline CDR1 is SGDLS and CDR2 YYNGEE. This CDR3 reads CASSVDPSTDTQYF. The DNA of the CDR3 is TGTGCCAGCAGCGTAGATCCGAGCACAGATACGCAGTATTTT.

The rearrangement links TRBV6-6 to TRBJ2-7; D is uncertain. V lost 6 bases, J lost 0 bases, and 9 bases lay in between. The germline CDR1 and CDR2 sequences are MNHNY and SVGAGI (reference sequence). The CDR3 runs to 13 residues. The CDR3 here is CASRAPSSYEQYF. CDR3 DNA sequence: TGTGCCAGCAGAGCCCCGAGCTCCTACGAGCAGTACTTC.

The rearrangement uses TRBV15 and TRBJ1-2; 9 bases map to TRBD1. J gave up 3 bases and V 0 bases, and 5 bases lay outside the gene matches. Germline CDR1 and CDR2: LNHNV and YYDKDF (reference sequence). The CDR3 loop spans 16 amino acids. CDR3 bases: TGTGCCACCAGCAGAGACTACGACAGGGGGGACTATGGCTACACCTTC. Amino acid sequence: CATSRDYDRGDYGYTF.

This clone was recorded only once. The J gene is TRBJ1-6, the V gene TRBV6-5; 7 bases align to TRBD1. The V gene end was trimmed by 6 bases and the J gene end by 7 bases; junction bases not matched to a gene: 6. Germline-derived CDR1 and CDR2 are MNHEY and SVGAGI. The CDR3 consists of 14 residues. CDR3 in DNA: TGTGCCAGCAGACCCGGGACAGACAATTCACCCCTCCACTTT. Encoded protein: CASRPGTDNSPLHF.

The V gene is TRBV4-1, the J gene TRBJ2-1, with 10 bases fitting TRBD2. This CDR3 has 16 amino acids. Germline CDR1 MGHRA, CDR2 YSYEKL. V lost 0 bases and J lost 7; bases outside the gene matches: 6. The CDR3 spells CASSQDEAGGWNEQFF. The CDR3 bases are TGCGCCAGCAGCCAAGATGAAGCGGGGGGGTGGAATGAGCAGTTCTTC.

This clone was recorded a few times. CDR3: CASSLAGQGVEKLFF. CDR3 bases: TGCGCCAGCAGCTTGGCCGGACAGGGTGTAGAAAAACTGTTTTTT. The rearrangement uses TRBV5-1 and TRBJ1-4, with 8 bases lining up with TRBD1. CDR3 length: 15 amino acids. CDR1 and CDR2 from the germline V gene are SGHRS and YFSETQ. V was pared by 0 bases and J by 8 bases, with 6 bases of the junction left unmatched.

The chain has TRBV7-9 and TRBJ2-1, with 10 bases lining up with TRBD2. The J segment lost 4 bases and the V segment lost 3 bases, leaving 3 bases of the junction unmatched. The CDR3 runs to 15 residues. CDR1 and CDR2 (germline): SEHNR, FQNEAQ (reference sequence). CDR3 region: CASSFSGGAYNEQFF. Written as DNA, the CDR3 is TGTGCCAGCAGCTTCAGCGGGGGGGCTTACAATGAGCAGTTCTTC.

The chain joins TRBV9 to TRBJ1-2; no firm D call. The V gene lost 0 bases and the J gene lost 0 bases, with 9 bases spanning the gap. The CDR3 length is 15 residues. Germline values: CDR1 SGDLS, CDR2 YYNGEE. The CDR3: CASSVGTASNYGYTF. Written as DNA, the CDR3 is TGTGCCAGCAGCGTAGGAACAGCATCTAACTATGGCTACACCTTC.

CDR3 coding DNA: TGTGCCAGTAGTATGAGGAGAGGGTACAATGAGCAGTTCTTC. Its protein is CASSMRRGYNEQFF. The V and J genes are TRBV19 and TRBJ2-1, with D possibly being TRBD2 (5 bases). The CDR3 loop spans 14 amino acids. Germline CDR1 reads LNHDA; CDR2 reads SQIVND (reference sequence). Trimming removed 3 bases from V and 4 bases from J, with 10 bases in between.

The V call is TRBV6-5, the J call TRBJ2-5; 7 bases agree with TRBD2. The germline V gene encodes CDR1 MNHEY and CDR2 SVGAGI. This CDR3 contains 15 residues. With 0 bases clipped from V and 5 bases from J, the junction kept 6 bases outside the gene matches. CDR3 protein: CASSYSGGGFETQYF. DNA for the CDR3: TGTGCCAGCAGTTACTCGGGGGGGGGATTCGAGACCCAGTACTTC.

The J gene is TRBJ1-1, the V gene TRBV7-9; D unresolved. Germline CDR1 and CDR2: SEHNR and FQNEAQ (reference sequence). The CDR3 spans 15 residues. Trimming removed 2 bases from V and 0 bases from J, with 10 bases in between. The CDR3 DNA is TGTGCCAGCAGCTTACGGGAGGGAGTGAACACTGAAGCTTTCTTT. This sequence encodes CASSLREGVNTEAFF.

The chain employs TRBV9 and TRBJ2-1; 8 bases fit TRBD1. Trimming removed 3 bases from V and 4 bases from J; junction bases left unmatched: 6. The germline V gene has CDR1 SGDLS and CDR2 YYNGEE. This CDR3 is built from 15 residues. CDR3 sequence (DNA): TGTGCCAGCAGCGCGGACAGGGAGGCGTACAATGAGCAGTTCTTC. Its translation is CASSADREAYNEQFF.

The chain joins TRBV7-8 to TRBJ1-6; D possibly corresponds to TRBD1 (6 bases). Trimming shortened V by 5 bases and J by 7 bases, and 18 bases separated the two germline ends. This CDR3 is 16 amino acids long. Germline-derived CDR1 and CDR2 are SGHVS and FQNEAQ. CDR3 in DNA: TGTGCCAGCAGCACACAGAGGACAGAGAAAAATTCACCCCTCCACTTT. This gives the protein CASSTQRTEKNSPLHF.

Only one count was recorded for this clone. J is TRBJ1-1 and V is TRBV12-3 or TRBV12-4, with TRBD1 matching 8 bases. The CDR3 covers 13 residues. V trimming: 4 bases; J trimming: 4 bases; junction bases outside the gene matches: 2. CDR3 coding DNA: TGTGCCAGCAGTTCCAGGGGGCGCACTGAAGCTTTCTTT. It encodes CASSSRGRTEAFF.

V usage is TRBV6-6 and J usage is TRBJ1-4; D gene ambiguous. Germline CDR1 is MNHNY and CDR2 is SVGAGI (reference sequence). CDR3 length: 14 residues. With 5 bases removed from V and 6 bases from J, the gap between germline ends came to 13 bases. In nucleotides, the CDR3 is TGTGCCAGCAGTCCGTTGCCGCGGGATGAAAAACTGTTTTTT. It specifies CASSPLPRDEKLFF.

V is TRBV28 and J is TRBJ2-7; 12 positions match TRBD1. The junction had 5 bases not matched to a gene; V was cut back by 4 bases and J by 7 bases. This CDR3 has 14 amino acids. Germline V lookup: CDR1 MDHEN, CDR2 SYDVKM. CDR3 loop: CASSSGQGAREQYF. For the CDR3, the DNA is TGTGCCAGCAGTTCGGGACAGGGGGCACGGGAGCAGTACTTC. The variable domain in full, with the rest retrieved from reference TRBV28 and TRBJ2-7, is DVKVTQSSRYLVKRTGEKVFLECVQDMDHENMFWYRQDPGLGLRLIYFSYDVKMKEKGDIPEGYSVSREKKERFSLILESASTNQTSMYLCASSSGQGAREQYFGPGTRLTVT.